This T cell receptor beta chain was sequenced for a study of T cell repertoires in cytomegalovirus infection. Whole-study findings and limits: Of the TCR beta families, the public ones yielded a cumulative frequency that identified carriers of CMV plus the relevant HLA.

TCRdb reprocessed the reads via MiXCR and lists one record per CDR3 protein. The table includes 85,000 to 120,000 distinct CDR3 sequences, 15% to 20% detected once. V dropped 4 bases and J dropped 0; count of bases not matched to a gene: 2. Germline V lookup: CDR1 SGHAT, CDR2 FQNNGV. The length of the CDR3 is 15 residues. This clonotype was counted many times. The antigen is not known. This sequence originates from a human donor in good health (CMV status not recorded). Some clones in this sample may be carry-over from other donors' samples. V gene TRBV11-2 combines with J gene TRBJ1-3; TRBD1 matches at 8 bases. The sample was PBMCs. The CDR3 DNA reads TGTGCCAGCAGCTCCGGACAGGGCTCTGGAAACACCATATATTTT. Translated: CASSSGQGSGNTIYF.